This T cell receptor beta chain came from a study of vaccination and CD4 T cells after COVID-19. Study at large: Post-vaccine sampling followed dose two by a median roughly 70 days (range 14 to 241).

Germline-derived CDR1 and CDR2 are LNHDA and SQIVND (reference sequence). Trimming stripped 5 bases from V and 3 bases from J, with 4 bases between. The CDR3 is 11 residues long. This clonotype was counted a few times. The antigen is unknown. At the Johns Hopkins FTIC core, DNA taken from cultured CD4+ T cells was sequenced by way of the Oncomine TCR Beta short-read assay. The authors extracted genomic DNA from cultured CD4+ T cells. TCRdb reprocessed the PCR reads via MiXCR and lists one record per CDR3 protein. Of tens of thousands of distinct CDR3 sequences listed, 28% are singletons. As to time point: late sampling 161 to 241 days after vaccination in a few convalescent patients. Treatment here: approximately nine-day PBMC culture with coronavirus spike peptide pools or control peptides (ViraFEST assay). The ViraFEST method relied on peptide pools to expand antigen-specific T cells, followed by TCR sequencing.

The chain joins TRBV19 to TRBJ2-5; D remains ambiguous. The receptor's source is a human donor who had recovered from COVID-19. Source: CD4+ T cells from blood, cultured in vitro, taken about 7 months after SARS-CoV-2 vaccination. The CDR3 DNA sequence: TGTGCCAGTAGTGGGGAAGAGACCCAGTACTTC. It is translated as CASSGEETQYF.